The following is a TCR beta chain sequence with its context. Its antigen specificity is not known. No quality values exist for individual bases; no much larger clone is one base distant. The CDR3 contains 15 residues, cysteine and phenylalanine counted. Only CDR3 DNA is held: 45 bases, read in frame from base 1. The germline V gene gives CDR1 as SGHRS and CDR2 as YFSETQ. Trimming accounts for 3 bases at V and 11 bases at J, while the number of junction bases matched to no gene is 14. Preparation of the library involved 5' RACE. Sequencer: Illumina HiSeq 2500. A second about 7 to 12 cycle PCR used a sample-barcoded 5' primer and a J-beta primer mix. A template-switch 5' adaptor carrying 12 random nucleotides introduced a unique molecular identifier onto each TCR beta cDNA molecule. Each sample yielded at least 3 million CDR3-containing paired-end reads. All of the RNA was converted into first-strand cDNA using the Mint cDNA synthesis kit, with a TRBC-specific oligonucleotide serving as the primer. Following uracil-DNA glycosylase treatment, all cDNA underwent a first 18-cycle PCR with the universal primers M1SS and BC2_uni_R. The authors' analysis ran thus. For normalization, 1 million high-quality reads were randomly selected from each sample, with every read carrying a distinct molecular identifier. Instead of being binned into consensus sequences, reads with shared molecular identifiers were discarded. MiTCR, with a Q25 quality threshold and the strictest error-elimination algorithm, was used for CDR3 identification, clonotype clustering and error correction. A nonparametric unseen species model with Euler transformation was used to estimate a lower bound on total TCR beta diversity. TCRdb applied fastp at Q25 and MiXCR to the public reads, then kept only in-frame beta chains. Rows matching on CDR3 protein sequence are summarized as one entry with the most common DNA and genes. The V and J calls follow TCRdb's processing rather than the paper's. The sample yields some 900,000 distinct CDR3 sequences; under 50% were counted once. The top ten constitute around 15% of the sample.

These data originate in a study of blood T cells in healthy people across ages (dated by TCRdb to between 2014 and 2017). In the study overall: In model experiments, template switching captured about one uniquely barcoded TCR beta cDNA molecule for every two T cells. Age-related changes in TCR beta repertoire diversity were measured in the study by deep sequencing normalized with unique cDNA molecular identifiers. The study analyzed two additional independent replicas of 1 million unique cDNA reads from the same blood draw for two donors, one aged 18 to 29 and one aged 80 or older. To avoid experimental bias, donors of different ages were randomly spread across the sequencing lanes. The donors were split into four age groups: young (average 16 years), middle-aged (around 40), aged (around 67) and long-lived (82). What the authors observed across the whole study: The CMV infection status of donors was not known, potentially confounding age-related changes in expanded clonotypes. Bulk unsorted PBMC profiling prevented conclusive comparison of naive and antigen-experienced compartments. Compared with the aged group, the long-lived group had more naive CD4+ T cells, fewer expanded clones and increased TCR diversity, a pattern suggesting age selection. Observed TCR beta diversity correlated strongly with the percentage of naive T cells measured by flow cytometry. As age increased, observed TCR beta diversity per million T cells dropped in a roughly linear way, and a significant reduction was already evident by age 40. Estimates of total diversity from one million sequenced T cells were regarded as lower bounds and underestimates.

Systemically healthy Caucasian individuals from Russia, 39 in total and aged roughly 6 to 95 years, were included as donors. Each donor gave ten milliliters of peripheral blood, drawn into EDTA-treated Vacutainer tubes. PBMCs were isolated by Ficoll-Paque density-gradient centrifugation, with at least 6 million obtained per sample. Trizol reagent was used to extract total RNA from the PBMCs, yielding at least 5 micrograms per sample. For every donor, flow cytometry on a PBMC aliquot measured the percentage of naive CD45RAhigh/CD27high T cells. Sequencing input: blood. The clonotype originates from a man aged 25 to 40 in good health. Recombination joined TRBV5-1 with TRBJ2-5; TRBD1 lines up with 9 middle nucleotides. The CDR3 in this case is CASSSRVGQGGEQYF. The DNA is as follows: TGCGCCAGCAGCTCCCGCGTGGGACAGGGTGGTGAGCAGTACTTC.